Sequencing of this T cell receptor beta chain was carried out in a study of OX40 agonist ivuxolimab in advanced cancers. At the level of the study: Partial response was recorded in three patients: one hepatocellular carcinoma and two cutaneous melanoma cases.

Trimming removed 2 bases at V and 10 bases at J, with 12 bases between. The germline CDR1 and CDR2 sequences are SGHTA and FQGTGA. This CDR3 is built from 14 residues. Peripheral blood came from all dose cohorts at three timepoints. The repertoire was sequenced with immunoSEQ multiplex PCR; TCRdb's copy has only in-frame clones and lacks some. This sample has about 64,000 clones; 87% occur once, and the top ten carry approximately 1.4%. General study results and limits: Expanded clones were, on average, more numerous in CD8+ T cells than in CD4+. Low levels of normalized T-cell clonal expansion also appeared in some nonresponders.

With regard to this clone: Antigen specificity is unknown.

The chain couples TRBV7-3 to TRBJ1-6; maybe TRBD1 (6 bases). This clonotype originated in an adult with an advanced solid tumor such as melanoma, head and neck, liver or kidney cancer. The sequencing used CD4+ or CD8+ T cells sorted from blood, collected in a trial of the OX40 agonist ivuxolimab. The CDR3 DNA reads TGTGCCAGCAGCTTAGGACAGCCCTTATCACCCCTCCACTTT. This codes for CASSLGQPLSPLHF.